These 26 T cell receptor beta chains share one sample of origin, sequenced in a study of blood T cell repertoires in COVID-19. Profiled with immunoSEQ multiplex PCR; TCRdb holds only in-frame clones, not every one. This sample has 300,000 to 400,000 clones, with approximately 88% found just once. The sample was peripheral blood. These receptor sequences come from a woman between 25 and 40 years old with COVID-19, enrolled during active disease.

The rearrangement uses TRBV7-2 and TRBJ1-1; D ambiguous. CDR1 and CDR2 (germline): SGHTA, FQGNSA. This CDR3 has 12 residues. The germline V and J ends were trimmed by 6 bases and 6 bases, with 11 bases remaining between them. The CDR3: CASSLIRAEAFF. The CDR3 region has the DNA TGTGCCAGCAGTTTAATTAGAGCTGAAGCTTTCTTT.

The rearrangement joins TRBV19 to TRBJ2-2; 11 nucleotides line up with TRBD1. Trimming cost V 5 bases and J 3 bases; bases outside gene matches: 5. Germline V gene lookup returns CDR1 LNHDA and CDR2 SQIVND (reference sequence). CDR3 size: 16 residues. Here the CDR3 reads CASSAPGQGDTGELFF. For the CDR3, the DNA is TGTGCCAGTAGTGCGCCGGGACAGGGGGACACCGGGGAGCTGTTTTTT. The full variable domain, completed using reference TRBV19 and TRBJ2-2, is DGGITQSPKYLFRKEGQNVTLSCEQNLNHDAMYWYRQDPGQGLRLIYYSQIVNDFQKGDIAEGYSVSREKKESFPLTVTSAQKNPTAFYLCASSAPGQGDTGELFFGEGSRLTVL.

The chain has TRBV7-5 and TRBJ2-7; the table assigns TRBD1, which was not confirmed against the DNA. TRBV7-5 corresponds to a pseudogene. CDR3 length: 14 amino acids. The CDR3 reads CARSVGVDEEEQYV. CDR3 coding DNA: TGTGCCAGAAGTGTAGGGGTGGACGAGGAGGAGCAGTACGTC.

This clone was counted only a few times. The rearrangement links TRBV15 to TRBJ2-1; 10 nucleotides line up with TRBD2. The CDR3 runs 14 residues. V was pared by 5 bases and J by 7 bases, with 5 bases of the junction left unmatched. Germline-derived CDR1 and CDR2 are LNHNV and YYDKDF (reference sequence). For the CDR3, the DNA is TGTGCCACCAGCCCGCGGACTAGCGGAAATGAGCAGTTCTTC. This gives the protein CATSPRTSGNEQFF.

J is TRBJ2-3 and V is TRBV18; 10 nucleotides match TRBD2. Germline CDR1 is KGHSH and CDR2 is LQKENI. V dropped 3 bases and J dropped 1; count of bases not matched to a gene: 4. The CDR3 totals 16 residues. CDR3 DNA: TGTGCCAGCTCACCGACTCTAGCGGGGGGCACAGATACGCAGTATTTT. The encoded protein is CASSPTLAGGTDTQYF.

This clone was seen a few times. The rearrangement uses TRBV5-4 and TRBJ2-5; a possible D gene is TRBD2 (5 bases). Germline lookup yields CDR1 SGHNT and CDR2 YYREEE (reference sequence). V shed 0 bases and J shed 7 bases, with 13 bases lying between them. The CDR3 extends over 14 amino acids. The CDR3 spells CASSLADGGRTQYF. The CDR3 region has the DNA TGTGCCAGCAGCTTGGCGGACGGTGGGAGGACCCAGTACTTC.

This chain links TRBV6-5 with TRBJ1-2; the D gene is possibly TRBD1 (5 bases). CDR3 length equals 15 residues. The ends were cut back, 2 bases at V and 3 bases at J, with 13 bases in the middle. Germline-derived CDR1 and CDR2 are MNHEY and SVGAGI. CDR3 nucleotide sequence: TGTGCCAGCAGTTACGTTGCGGGGGTTGACTATGGCTACACCTTC. This codes for CASSYVAGVDYGYTF.

To note about this clone: Additional DNA sequences in this sample encode the identical CDR3. The chain links TRBV7-2 to TRBJ2-3, with D hard to call. The germline V and J ends were trimmed by 0 bases and 1 base, with 8 bases remaining between them. Per germline, CDR1 SGHTA and CDR2 FQGNSA. The CDR3 spans 15 residues. The CDR3 protein is CASSLASGGTDTQYF. CDR3 sequence (DNA): TGTGCCAGCAGCTTAGCAAGTGGAGGCACAGATACGCAGTATTTT.

The gene calls are TRBV14 and TRBJ1-6; D is undetermined. This CDR3 spans 14 amino acids. Germline CDR1 and CDR2: SGHDN and FVKESK. Trimming stripped 4 bases from V and 6 bases from J, with 10 bases between. CDR3 in DNA: TGTGCCAGCAGCCTACTACACGTTAATTCACCCCTCCACTTT. This encodes CASSLLHVNSPLHF. Based on the CDR3 plus reference TRBV14 and TRBJ1-6, the full variable domain is EAGVTQFPSHSVIEKGQTVTLRCDPISGHDNLYWYRRVMGKEIKFLLHFVKESKQDESGMPNNRFLAERTGGTYSTLKVQPAELEDSGVYFCASSLLHVNSPLHFGNGTRLTVT.

The chain couples TRBV19 to TRBJ1-5; D might be TRBD1 (5 bases). Germline CDR1 reads LNHDA; CDR2 reads SQIVND (reference sequence). This CDR3 spans 15 amino acids. V was pared by 5 bases and J by 5 bases, with 16 bases between. CDR3 region: CASSPPLEGYQPQHF. The DNA for the CDR3 is TGTGCCAGTAGTCCGCCATTGGAGGGGTATCAGCCCCAGCATTTT.

The rearrangement links TRBV5-8 to TRBJ1-6; a possible D gene is TRBD1 (5 bases). Germline CDR1 reads SGHTS; CDR2 reads YDEGEE. Trimming took off 4 bases at V and 10 bases at J, with 15 bases between the two ends. This CDR3 is built from 14 residues. CDR3 loop: CASSTVDSASPLHF. The CDR3 DNA reads TGTGCCAGCAGCACCGTCGACAGCGCGTCACCCCTCCACTTT.

The V and J genes are TRBV6-4 and TRBJ1-1, with D hard to call. The CDR3 is made up of 14 amino acids. CDR1 MRHNA and CDR2 SNTAGT come from the germline V gene. V was cut by 8 bases and J by 3 bases, with 16 bases left in between. The CDR3 nucleotides read TGTGCCAGCCGCCTCGGGTGGCGAGACACTGAAGCTTTCTTT. This codes for CASRLGWRDTEAFF.

The chain combines TRBV5-1 with TRBJ2-7, with D maybe TRBD2 (5 bases). Germline assignment: CDR1 SGHRS and CDR2 YFSETQ. V was cut by 4 bases and J by 4 bases, with 15 bases left in between. The CDR3 spans 14 residues. The CDR3 region has the DNA TGCGCCAGCAGCACTGATCCCGGCGGGTACGAGCAGTACTTC. Encoded protein: CASSTDPGGYEQYF.

J is TRBJ1-5 and V is TRBV28, with D maybe TRBD1 (6 bases). Trimming removed 6 bases at V and 2 bases at J, with 14 bases between. The germline V gene encodes CDR1 MDHEN and CDR2 SYDVKM. The CDR3 runs to 15 residues. The CDR3 sequence is CASRVPGARNQPQHF. The CDR3 DNA reads TGTGCCAGCAGGGTACCAGGGGCTCGCAATCAGCCCCAGCATTTT.

This rearrangement joins TRBV6-2 or TRBV6-3 to TRBJ1-2; D perhaps matches TRBD1 (5 bases). This CDR3 has 14 residues. From germline, CDR1 is MNHEY and CDR2 SVGEGT. V was shortened by 5 bases and J by 4 bases, with 14 bases between the two germline ends. This chain's CDR3 is CASSPPGQVYGYTF. CDR3 nucleotide sequence: TGTGCCAGCAGTCCCCCCGGACAAGTCTATGGCTACACCTTC.

With regard to this clone: Other DNA sequences of this sample code for an identical CDR3. CDR3 bases: TGTGCCAGCTCACCGGACAGTAATTCACCCCTCCACTTT. This sequence encodes CASSPDSNSPLHF. The V call is TRBV18, the J call TRBJ1-6; D is perhaps TRBD1 (6 bases). Germline V gene sequence: CDR1 KGHSH, CDR2 LQKENI. This CDR3 has 13 residues. Trimming shortened V by 3 bases and J by 6 bases, and 6 bases separated the two germline ends.

This clone was observed once. The J gene is TRBJ2-2, the V gene TRBV28; 10 bases line up with TRBD2. The CDR3 runs 17 residues. The germline V gene encodes CDR1 MDHEN and CDR2 SYDVKM. The V gene end was trimmed by 4 bases and the J gene end by 5 bases; junction bases not matched to a gene: 10. CDR3 DNA: TGTGCCAGCAGTTCCCCGGCTAGCGGGGGAAGGACCGGGGAGCTGTTTTTT. Translated: CASSSPASGGRTGELFF.

The chain carries TRBV2 and TRBJ1-1, with D perhaps matching TRBD1 (5 bases). The V gene's germline CDR1 is SNHLY and CDR2 FYNNEI. CDR3 length: 14 residues. V was cut by 7 bases and J by 1 base, with 13 bases left in between. The CDR3 DNA reads TGTGCCAGCAATGGGCTGACAGAGAACACTGAAGCTTTCTTT. This translates into CASNGLTENTEAFF.

V usage is TRBV18 and J usage is TRBJ2-4, with TRBD2 matching over 14 bases. Per the germline V gene, CDR1 is KGHSH and CDR2 is LQKENI. V was pared by 1 base and J by 0 bases, with 5 bases of the junction left unmatched. The CDR3 runs to 19 residues. CDR3 region: CASSPLGTSGGLAKNIQYF. CDR3 nucleotides: TGTGCCAGCTCACCACTCGGGACTAGCGGGGGACTAGCCAAAAACATTCAGTACTTC.

The CDR3 loop is CASSELGAGNTIYF. CDR3 coding DNA: TGTGCCAGCAGTGAATTAGGGGCCGGAAACACCATATATTTT. The chain combines TRBV25-1 with TRBJ1-3, with D possibly TRBD1 on 5 matching bases. V gave up 1 base and J gave up 4 bases, with 8 bases separating them. The CDR3 totals 14 residues. Germline loops: CDR1 MGHDK, CDR2 SYGVNS.

V usage is TRBV5-8 and J usage is TRBJ1-5, with 8 nucleotides matching TRBD1. Germline V lookup: CDR1 SGHTS, CDR2 YDEGEE. This CDR3 has 15 residues. Trimming at V came to 1 base and at J to 6 bases, leaving 6 bases not matched to a gene. CDR3 bases: TGTGCCAGCAGCTTGTCTCAGGGGGCCGGTCAGCCCCAGCATTTT. Protein sequence: CASSLSQGAGQPQHF.

To note about this clone: This CDR3 is also generated by other DNA sequences in the sample. In nucleotides, the CDR3 is TGTGCCACCAGCAGAGATCGGGGACTCTCTGGAAACACCATATATTTT. It is translated as CATSRDRGLSGNTIYF. This chain connects TRBV15 to TRBJ1-3; a weak D match, TRBD1 (5 bases). Germline V lookup: CDR1 LNHNV, CDR2 YYDKDF (reference sequence). With 0 bases removed from V and 0 bases from J, the gap between germline ends came to 9 bases. The CDR3 loop spans 16 amino acids.

The V call is TRBV10-3, the J call TRBJ2-1; 11 bases align to TRBD2. This CDR3 spans 16 amino acids. V was clipped by 2 bases and J by 7 bases; unmatched bases: 7. The germline V gene encodes CDR1 ENHRY and CDR2 SYGVKD. CDR3 nucleotides: TGTGCCATCAGTGAGAGGGCTAGCGGGGGGAGGAATGAGCAGTTCTTC. Its translation is CAISERASGGRNEQFF.

The V and J genes are TRBV6-5 and TRBJ1-5; perhaps TRBD1 as D (6 bases). The V and J ends lost 7 bases and 0 bases respectively, with 13 bases between them. This CDR3 contains 15 residues. Germline CDR1 MNHEY, CDR2 SVGAGI. This CDR3 is CASMTQGGSNQPQHF. The DNA for the CDR3 is TGTGCCAGCATGACGCAAGGGGGTAGCAATCAGCCCCAGCATTTT.

This chain joins TRBV7-2 and TRBJ2-3; 10 nucleotides agree with TRBD2. CDR1 and CDR2 (germline): SGHTA, FQGNSA. This CDR3 is 16 amino acids long. Trimming took 5 bases from V and 5 from J; bases not matched to a gene: 10. DNA of the CDR3: TGTGCCAGCAGCATCGTAGCGGGGGGTAAGGTAGATACGCAGTATTTT. Its protein product is CASSIVAGGKVDTQYF.

The chain employs TRBV6-2 or TRBV6-3 and TRBJ2-7; no clear D. This CDR3 has 15 residues. Looked up from germline, CDR1 is MNHEY and CDR2 is SVGEGT. Trimming removed 5 bases from V and 2 bases from J, with 16 bases in between. The CDR3 region is CASSPVATGPYEQYF. The CDR3 DNA sequence: TGTGCCAGCAGTCCAGTAGCCACGGGTCCCTACGAGCAGTACTTC.